Below, 8 T cell receptor beta chains from the same sample are listed, as sequenced in a study of blood T cell repertoires in COVID-19 (TCRdb year 2020). The library relied on the immunoSEQ multiplex PCR assay. This is the immuneACCESS table as TCRdb keeps it, with only in-frame sequences that have V and J called. A part of the clones is gone; compared with another copy, unresolved V genes explain less than half, and the rest is unexplained. The sample table lists more than 150,000 clones, 87% of them with a count of one. The ten largest clones represent 2% to 2.5% of the sample. The source material was PBMCs or T cells enriched from blood (not recorded which). These receptors were taken from a woman aged 25 to 45 who had recovered from COVID-19.

V usage is TRBV18 and J usage is TRBJ1-2, with a tentative D call TRBD1 (6 bases). The germline V and J ends were trimmed by 6 bases and 7 bases, with 15 bases remaining between them. Germline V lookup: CDR1 KGHSH, CDR2 LQKENI. This CDR3 has 13 amino acids. CDR3: CASSQKGVPGYTF. CDR3 bases: TGTGCCAGCTCCCAAAAGGGGGTACCTGGCTACACCTTC.

V usage is TRBV5-1 and J usage is TRBJ1-1; D might be TRBD1 (5 bases). The germline V gene encodes CDR1 SGHRS and CDR2 YFSETQ. This CDR3 spans 13 amino acids. The V end lost 4 bases, the J end lost 4 bases, and 11 bases lay between the germline ends. This chain's CDR3 is CASSRSGGTEAFF. Written as DNA, the CDR3 is TGCGCCAGCAGCAGGTCCGGGGGCACTGAAGCTTTCTTT.

This clone was counted a single time. The junction departs from germline at one end; a sequencing error may be responsible. The rearrangement links TRBV6-2 or TRBV6-3 to TRBJ2-7; perhaps TRBD2 as D (5 bases). Germline assignment: CDR1 MNHEY and CDR2 SVGEGT. This CDR3 contains 12 residues. CDR3 region: CASSYRPGYLDF. CDR3 bases: TGTGCCAGCAGTTACAGGCCGGGATATTTAGACTTC.

V is TRBV4-2 and J is TRBJ2-1, with 7 bases lining up with TRBD2. Trimming cost V 0 bases and J 5 bases; bases outside gene matches: 10. The CDR3 length is 17 residues. CDR1 is LGHNA and CDR2 is YNFKEQ in the germline V gene. CDR3 in DNA: TGTGCCAGCAGCCAAGATGGGACGGGGGGATCTGACAATGAGCAGTTCTTC. Its translation is CASSQDGTGGSDNEQFF.

This clone occurred a few times. The chain employs TRBV27 and TRBJ1-5, with D perhaps matching TRBD1 (5 bases). The ends were cut back, 6 bases at V and 6 bases at J, with 9 bases in the middle. Germline V CDR1 and CDR2: MNHEY, SMNVEV (reference sequence). The CDR3 is 12 amino acids. The CDR3 region is CASRSGGQPQHF. DNA of the CDR3: TGTGCCAGCAGGAGCGGGGGTCAGCCCCAGCATTTT.

The CDR3 coding sequence is TGTGCCTGGAGTGTACTTGGGCGGGGGGGCACAGATACGCAGTATTTT. Protein sequence: CAWSVLGRGGTDTQYF. The chain employs TRBV30 and TRBJ2-3, with 8 bases matching TRBD2. Per germline, CDR1 GTSNPN and CDR2 SVGIG (reference sequence). The junction had 6 bases not matched to a gene; V was cut back by 0 bases and J by 1 base. This CDR3 region has 16 residues.

This clone appeared a single time. The genes are TRBV3-1 (or the pseudogene TRBV3-2) and TRBJ2-1, with TRBD1 matching over 9 bases. CDR3 size: 17 residues. V was clipped by 3 bases and J by 4 bases; unmatched bases: 10. Germline V CDR1 and CDR2: LGHDT, YNNKEL (reference sequence). In DNA, the CDR3 is TGTGCCAGCAGCCAGGGGACCGGGACAGGGCCTTACAATGAGCAGTTCTTC. Protein: CASSQGTGTGPYNEQFF.

This chain's CDR3 is CASSPTGVTGELFF. DNA of the CDR3: TGTGCCAGCAGCCCGACAGGGGTCACCGGGGAGCTGTTTTTT. The V and J genes are TRBV7-2 and TRBJ2-2, with 8 positions matching TRBD1. The germline V gene has CDR1 SGHTA and CDR2 FQGNSA. The CDR3 spans 14 residues. With 5 bases clipped from V and 4 bases from J, the junction kept 3 bases outside the gene matches.